One sample yielded the 26 T cell receptor beta chains listed below, sequenced in a study of blood T cells in healthy people across ages. With a J-beta primer mix and a sample-barcoded 5' primer, a second PCR ran about 7 to 12 cycles. TCRdb recomputed calls from the 5' RACE reads with MiXCR, one row per CDR3 protein. The table has some 860,000 distinct CDR3 sequences, approximately 53% seen once; the top ten hold roughly 24%. Input material: blood. The receptors were gathered from a man between 40 and 49 years old in good health.

In its sample, this clonotype was seen a few times. This rearrangement joins TRBV29-1 to TRBJ2-7; 10 bases line up with TRBD1. Germline lookup yields CDR1 SQVTM and CDR2 ANQGSEA. This CDR3 spans 15 amino acids. V shed 3 bases and J 6 bases; nucleotides not matched to a gene: 11. The CDR3 spells CSVETGGAGVFEQYF. The CDR3 nucleotides are TGCAGCGTTGAGACAGGGGGCGCCGGGGTGTTCGAGCAGTACTTC.

The sample holds a few counts of this clonotype. The V call is TRBV7-9, the J call TRBJ2-7, with no clear D. The CDR3 has 12 amino acids. Trimming took 5 bases from V and 3 from J, leaving 8 bases between them. Per the germline V gene, CDR1 is SEHNR and CDR2 is FQNEAQ (reference sequence). CDR3 sequence reads: CASSQIFYEQYF. CDR3 sequence (DNA): TGTGCCAGCAGCCAAATATTCTACGAGCAGTACTTC.

This clonotype was recorded a few times. The rearrangement links TRBV4-2 to TRBJ2-1; 9 bases agree with TRBD2. The CDR3 consists of 14 residues. Per the germline V gene, CDR1 is LGHNA and CDR2 is YNFKEQ. The J segment lost 7 bases and the V segment lost 1 base, leaving 2 bases of the junction unmatched. The DNA of the CDR3 is TGTGCCAGCAGCCAAGGGCTAGCGGGGAATGAGCAGTTCTTC. This translates into CASSQGLAGNEQFF.

This clonotype was observed a handful of times. The chain joins TRBV6-6 to TRBJ2-7, with D tentatively TRBD2 (6 bases). This CDR3 contains 15 residues. V was trimmed by 0 bases and J by 3 bases, leaving 12 bases between them. CDR1 and CDR2 from the germline V gene are MNHNY and SVGAGI (reference sequence). In nucleotides, the CDR3 is TGTGCCAGCAGTTACTCTCCTAGCGTAATCTACGAGCAGTACTTC. Translation: CASSYSPSVIYEQYF.

The chain couples TRBV18 to TRBJ2-7; 11 bases map to TRBD1. J gave up 3 bases and V 4 bases, and 8 bases lay outside the gene matches. The CDR3 is made up of 16 amino acids. Germline CDR1 and CDR2: KGHSH and LQKENI. CDR3 bases: TGTGCCAGCTCACTCGGGACAGGGGGGACTAGCTACGAGCAGTACTTC. Protein sequence: CASSLGTGGTSYEQYF.

The V gene is TRBV29-1, the J gene TRBJ1-1, with a weak D call TRBD1 (6 bases). The length of the CDR3 is 13 residues. The germline gives CDR1 SQVTM, CDR2 ANQGSEA. Trimming removed 3 bases from V and 6 bases from J, with 14 bases in between. This CDR3 is CSVEGRGLAEAFF. The CDR3 region has the DNA TGCAGCGTTGAGGGCAGGGGTTTAGCTGAAGCTTTCTTT.

This clonotype was seen a few times. The rearrangement uses TRBV7-2 and TRBJ2-3; TRBD2 agrees at 10 bases. CDR1 SGHTA and CDR2 FQGNSA come from the germline V gene. This CDR3 is built from 15 residues. Trimming took 5 bases from V and 7 from J; bases not matched to a gene: 9. The CDR3 here is CASSASGGAVNTQYF. CDR3 sequence (DNA): TGTGCCAGCAGCGCGAGCGGGGGGGCTGTTAATACGCAGTATTTT.

The chain combines TRBV29-1 with TRBJ1-2; D might be TRBD1 (5 bases). V was clipped by 7 bases and J by 6 bases, with 27 bases between them. The germline V gene encodes CDR1 SQVTM and CDR2 ANQGSEA. There are 16 residues in the CDR3. CDR3 bases: TGCAGCGCGAAGGGCCCCTCCGGATCGGGGCGTGATGGCTACACCTTC. Its protein product is CSAKGPSGSGRDGYTF.

This clonotype was counted a few times. The V gene is TRBV7-9, the J gene TRBJ1-4; unclear D gene. The CDR3 extends over 13 amino acids. Trimming removed 5 bases from V and 5 bases from J, with 9 bases in between. Germline V gene data show CDR1 as SEHNR and CDR2 as FQNEAQ (reference sequence). CDR3 in amino acids: CASSVELNEKLFF. The CDR3 DNA reads TGTGCCAGCAGCGTCGAACTGAATGAAAAACTGTTTTTT.

In its sample, this clonotype was seen a few times. The rearrangement joins TRBV6-5 to TRBJ2-7, with D perhaps TRBD2 (6 bases). CDR3 length equals 15 residues. From germline, CDR1 is MNHEY and CDR2 SVGAGI. Trimming stripped 4 bases from V and 0 bases from J, with 13 bases between. The DNA of the CDR3 is TGTGCCAGCAGTTCCCTGGGCGGGACCTCCTACGAGCAGTACTTC. Translated: CASSSLGGTSYEQYF.

The rearrangement links TRBV7-9 to TRBJ1-1; D gene ambiguous. V was clipped by 7 bases and J by 0 bases, with 9 bases between them. The CDR3 runs to 13 residues. Germline CDR1 and CDR2: SEHNR and FQNEAQ (reference sequence). CDR3 sequence: CASTGRVNTEAFF. The CDR3 DNA reads as TGTGCCAGCACCGGTAGGGTGAACACTGAAGCTTTCTTT.

The chain combines TRBV6-1 with TRBJ2-3, with TRBD2 matching over 10 bases. This CDR3 contains 17 residues. Germline V gives CDR1 MNHNS, CDR2 SASEGT. The J segment lost 3 bases and the V segment lost 7 bases, leaving 13 bases of the junction unmatched. CDR3 region: CASTPGLGLAQTDTQYF. CDR3 coding DNA: TGTGCCAGCACCCCGGGGCTGGGACTAGCGCAGACAGATACGCAGTATTTT.

V usage is TRBV27 and J usage is TRBJ1-5; tentatively, D is TRBD1 (6 bases). The germline CDR1 and CDR2 sequences are MNHEY and SMNVEV (reference sequence). V lost 6 bases and J 3 bases, leaving 6 bases between the germline ends. The CDR3 totals 12 residues. The DNA for the CDR3 is TGTGCCAGCAGGGGGGCCAATCAGCCCCAGCATTTT. Protein product: CASRGANQPQHF.

This rearrangement joins TRBV20-1 to TRBJ1-5, with D perhaps matching TRBD1 (5 bases). Germline assignment: CDR1 DFQATT and CDR2 SNEGSKA (reference sequence). V was trimmed by 1 base and J by 4 bases, leaving 17 bases between them. The CDR3 covers 16 residues. The CDR3 here is CSARAGWGGLNQPQHF. Written as DNA, the CDR3 is TGCAGTGCTAGAGCTGGGTGGGGGGGGTTGAATCAGCCCCAGCATTTT.

V and J are TRBV28 and TRBJ2-3; 10 bases are a match to TRBD2. Germline lookup yields CDR1 MDHEN and CDR2 SYDVKM. The CDR3 is 18 amino acids. The V gene end was trimmed by 5 bases and the J gene end by 5 bases; junction bases not matched to a gene: 16. The CDR3 DNA follows: TGTGCCAGCAGTCTCCAAGCGGGAGGGTTGAGCTATCAAGATACGCAGTATTTT. It translates to CASSLQAGGLSYQDTQYF.

The chain has TRBV6-5 and TRBJ2-3; 8 bases are a match to TRBD2. The length of the CDR3 is 15 residues. The junction had 7 bases not matched to a gene; V was cut back by 6 bases and J by 2 bases. Germline V gene sequence: CDR1 MNHEY, CDR2 SVGAGI. The CDR3 loop is CASRPAGALTDTQYF. CDR3 nucleotide sequence: TGTGCCAGCAGGCCAGCGGGAGCTCTCACAGATACGCAGTATTTT.

The chain employs TRBV12-3 or TRBV12-4 and TRBJ2-1; the D gene is possibly TRBD2 (7 bases). TRBJ2-7 explains the end of the DNA better; the J call may be wrong. This CDR3 contains 15 residues. CDR3 in DNA: TGTGCCAGCAGCCCCTCGGGGGGCTCCTACAATGAGCAGTACTTC. Translated, it gives CASSPSGGSYNEQYF.

In this sample, this clonotype turned up a few times. This chain joins TRBV27 and TRBJ2-3, with D possibly being TRBD1 or TRBD2 (6 bases each). The ends were cut back, 7 bases at V and 3 bases at J, with 11 bases in the middle. The CDR3 is 13 amino acids. CDR1 and CDR2 (germline): MNHEY, SMNVEV (reference sequence). CDR3 DNA: TGTGCCAGCACCGGAGGGGGAACAGATACGCAGTATTTT. Translating gives CASTGGGTDTQYF.

This clonotype was seen a handful of times. The chain recombines TRBV4-2 with TRBJ2-5; TRBD2 is a possible D gene (6 bases). There are 16 residues in the CDR3. Germline-derived CDR1 and CDR2 are LGHNA and YNFKEQ. V was shortened by 4 bases and J by 4 bases, with 19 bases between the two germline ends. CDR3 amino acids: CASSPQPDMEGETQYF. In nucleotides, the CDR3 is TGTGCCAGCAGCCCCCAGCCGGACATGGAGGGAGAGACCCAGTACTTC.

The V and J genes are TRBV9 and TRBJ1-2, with a possible D match to TRBD1 (5 bases). Looked up from germline, CDR1 is SGDLS and CDR2 is YYNGEE. The CDR3 sequence is 15 residues long. Trimming stripped 0 bases from V and 2 bases from J, with 11 bases between. This CDR3 is CASSVEGDPNYGYTF. The CDR3, as DNA: TGTGCCAGCAGCGTAGAAGGGGACCCAAACTATGGCTACACCTTC.

The chain's CDR3 is CAYQSDSLQPQHF. The CDR3 DNA reads TGTGCCTACCAATCCGACAGCCTGCAGCCCCAGCATTTT. This chain uses TRBV30 with TRBJ1-5; a weak D match, TRBD1 (5 bases). The CDR3 covers 13 residues. Deletions cut 7 bases from V and 7 bases from J, with 17 bases between. The germline V gene encodes CDR1 GTSNPN and CDR2 SVGIG (reference sequence).

This chain links TRBV29-1 with TRBJ1-4; weak D call: TRBD1 (5 bases). The germline V and J ends were trimmed by 6 bases and 3 bases, with 14 bases remaining between them. The CDR3 spans 14 residues. Germline values: CDR1 SQVTM, CDR2 ANQGSEA. This CDR3 is CSVRPGRANEKLFF. The CDR3 nucleotides read TGCAGCGTCAGACCGGGACGGGCTAATGAAAAACTGTTTTTT. Together with reference TRBV29-1 and TRBJ1-4, the CDR3 gives the full variable domain: SAVISQKPSRDICQRGTSLTIQCQVDSQVTMMFWYRQQPGQSLTLIATANQGSEATYESGFVIDKFPISRPNLTFSTLTVSNMSPEDSSIYLCSVRPGRANEKLFFGSGTQLSVL.

This clonotype was seen more than once but under ten times. The CDR3 DNA is TGTGCCACCAGTGACGCTCGGACAGCCTACGAGCAGTACTTC. Translating gives CATSDARTAYEQYF. The J gene is TRBJ2-7, the V gene TRBV24-1; D is possibly TRBD1 (6 bases). Germline lookup yields CDR1 KGHDR and CDR2 SFDVKD. Trimming cost V 4 bases and J 2 bases, with 11 bases left between them. The CDR3 has 14 amino acids.

This clonotype was counted ten times or more. This chain joins TRBV25-1 and TRBJ2-7; 9 bases fit TRBD1. The germline CDR1 and CDR2 sequences are MGHDK and SYGVNS. Germline trimming cut 5 bases from V and 0 bases from J; bases unmatched to any gene: 8. This CDR3 spans 16 amino acids. As DNA, the CDR3 is TGTGCCAGCAGTTACCCCGGGACAGGGAGCTCCTACGAGCAGTACTTC. It specifies CASSYPGTGSSYEQYF.

The V gene is TRBV5-4, the J gene TRBJ2-5, with D perhaps TRBD2 (6 bases). Trimming took 0 bases from V and 4 from J, leaving 16 bases between them. The germline CDR1 and CDR2 sequences are SGHNT and YYREEE (reference sequence). CDR3 length: 16 amino acids. This CDR3 reads CASSLAMRRGVETQYF. The CDR3 DNA is TGTGCCAGCAGCTTGGCCATGAGGAGGGGTGTAGAGACCCAGTACTTC.

This rearrangement joins TRBV4-1 to TRBJ1-6; D may be TRBD1 (5 bases). Trimming shortened V by 5 bases and J by 10 bases, and 15 bases separated the two germline ends. The CDR3 consists of 14 residues. CDR1 and CDR2 (germline): MGHRA, YSYEKL. The CDR3 is CASSAQQRDSPLHF. The CDR3 nucleotides are TGCGCCAGCAGCGCTCAACAGCGGGACTCACCCCTCCACTTT.